Listed below are T cell receptor beta chains from one sample, sequenced in a study of T cell repertoires in cytomegalovirus infection. MiXCR, run by TCRdb on the reads, gives a single entry per CDR3 protein. This sample has approximately 590,000 distinct CDR3 sequences, with roughly 42% found just once. These receptors' targets are unknown. The sequenced sample was cultured PBMCs, obtained from culture after CMV antigen stimulation. The receptor source for this set is a human donor in good health (CMV status not recorded). Some clones in this sample may be carry-over from other donors' samples. CDR3s include the opening cysteine and the closing phenylalanine or tryptophan. Fields, in order: CDR3 length, J gene, clone size, V gene, CDR3 protein. Size tells how often a clone was seen (once, few, many) or the class of an expanded clone, and some rows leave it out.

cdr3_length: 18; j_call: TRBJ2-3; clone_size: -; v_call: TRBV12-5; cdr3_aa: CASGLSRDGETSTDTQYF
cdr3_length: 13; j_call: TRBJ2-2; clone_size: -; v_call: TRBV7-9; cdr3_aa: CASSLYMDGELFF
cdr3_length: 18; j_call: TRBJ2-3; clone_size: -; v_call: TRBV7-8; cdr3_aa: CASSPFWLAGGPGDTQYF
cdr3_length: 16; j_call: TRBJ1-2; clone_size: -; v_call: TRBV5-4; cdr3_aa: CASSLGAGNVEVSYTF
cdr3_length: 14; j_call: TRBJ2-5; clone_size: -; v_call: TRBV28; cdr3_aa: CASSVVTHVETLYF
cdr3_length: 17; j_call: TRBJ1-5; clone_size: -; v_call: TRBV12-3/TRBV12-4; cdr3_aa: CASSPSGRGWGNQPQHF
cdr3_length: 15; j_call: TRBJ2-7; clone_size: few; v_call: TRBV7-8; cdr3_aa: CASSLVSGRVYEQYF
cdr3_length: 14; j_call: TRBJ2-7; clone_size: few; v_call: TRBV7-2; cdr3_aa: CASSFLTSPVEQYF
cdr3_length: 15; j_call: TRBJ2-7; clone_size: few; v_call: TRBV7-2; cdr3_aa: CASSATSGVLGQQYF
cdr3_length: 16; j_call: TRBJ1-3; clone_size: -; v_call: TRBV6-8; cdr3_aa: CASSSSVRPSGNTIYF
cdr3_length: 13; j_call: TRBJ2-3; clone_size: -; v_call: TRBV6-2/TRBV6-3; cdr3_aa: CASSYVRGDTQYF
cdr3_length: 15; j_call: TRBJ2-7; clone_size: -; v_call: TRBV27; cdr3_aa: CASSPSLYSYYEQYF
cdr3_length: 12; j_call: TRBJ2-7; clone_size: few; v_call: TRBV20-1; cdr3_aa: CSARGLAPEQYF
cdr3_length: 17; j_call: TRBJ2-1; clone_size: few; v_call: TRBV24-1; cdr3_aa: CATSDSGGRSSYNEQFF
cdr3_length: 13; j_call: TRBJ2-5; clone_size: -; v_call: TRBV7-2; cdr3_aa: CASSLHRQETQYF
cdr3_length: 15; j_call: TRBJ1-1; clone_size: -; v_call: TRBV19; cdr3_aa: CASRTRDRVNTEAFF
cdr3_length: 14; j_call: TRBJ2-1; clone_size: -; v_call: TRBV28; cdr3_aa: CASTHLGQLNEQFF
cdr3_length: 15; j_call: TRBJ2-7; clone_size: -; v_call: TRBV7-2; cdr3_aa: CASSLEGAPGEEQYF
cdr3_length: 14; j_call: TRBJ1-2; clone_size: -; v_call: TRBV12-3/TRBV12-4; cdr3_aa: CATSRQIGYYGYTF
cdr3_length: 15; j_call: TRBJ1-4; clone_size: -; v_call: TRBV5-5; cdr3_aa: CASSLGEGGNEKLFF
cdr3_length: 15; j_call: TRBJ2-7; clone_size: -; v_call: TRBV12-5; cdr3_aa: CASGPGISPSYEQYF
cdr3_length: 12; j_call: TRBJ2-1; clone_size: -; v_call: TRBV7-3; cdr3_aa: CASSNLRGEEFF
cdr3_length: 13; j_call: TRBJ1-2; clone_size: -; v_call: TRBV7-9; cdr3_aa: CASRENVLYGYTF
cdr3_length: 13; j_call: TRBJ1-6; clone_size: few; v_call: TRBV7-9; cdr3_aa: CASSFDSYSPLHF
cdr3_length: 15; j_call: TRBJ2-1; clone_size: many; v_call: TRBV7-2; cdr3_aa: CASSSGLAGGHEQFF
cdr3_length: 14; j_call: TRBJ2-5; clone_size: -; v_call: TRBV12-3/TRBV12-4; cdr3_aa: CASSPGKYQETQYF
cdr3_length: 14; j_call: TRBJ1-5; clone_size: -; v_call: TRBV7-2; cdr3_aa: CASSPGHSNQPQHF
cdr3_length: 15; j_call: TRBJ1-1; clone_size: few; v_call: TRBV28; cdr3_aa: CASRGMRGLNTEAFF
cdr3_length: 17; j_call: TRBJ2-6; clone_size: few; v_call: TRBV6-2/TRBV6-3; cdr3_aa: CASTETGDSSGANVLTF
cdr3_length: 12; j_call: TRBJ1-2; clone_size: few; v_call: TRBV7-2; cdr3_aa: CASRRGDYGYTF
cdr3_length: 17; j_call: TRBJ2-1; clone_size: few; v_call: TRBV6-2/TRBV6-3; cdr3_aa: CASSPPGLAGGGDEQFF
cdr3_length: 14; j_call: TRBJ1-1; clone_size: -; v_call: TRBV29-1; cdr3_aa: CSVELGQGGTEAFF
cdr3_length: 15; j_call: TRBJ1-1; clone_size: once; v_call: TRBV20-1; cdr3_aa: CSAYRRGETYTEASF
cdr3_length: 15; j_call: TRBJ2-6; clone_size: once; v_call: TRBV19; cdr3_aa: CASIAEGSGANVLTF
cdr3_length: 15; j_call: TRBJ2-1; clone_size: few; v_call: TRBV19; cdr3_aa: CASMGWGASYNEQFF
cdr3_length: 16; j_call: TRBJ2-1; clone_size: -; v_call: TRBV5-1; cdr3_aa: CASSLPRDLLNNEQFF
cdr3_length: 14; j_call: TRBJ2-5; clone_size: -; v_call: TRBV5-4; cdr3_aa: CASSFPGLGETQYF
cdr3_length: 15; j_call: TRBJ2-7; clone_size: once; v_call: TRBV20-1; cdr3_aa: CSASMGALSLSEQYF
cdr3_length: 12; j_call: TRBJ1-2; clone_size: -; v_call: TRBV15; cdr3_aa: CATSRDHYGYTF
cdr3_length: 13; j_call: TRBJ1-1; clone_size: -; v_call: TRBV6-6; cdr3_aa: CASTELQGRQAFF
cdr3_length: 19; j_call: TRBJ2-2; clone_size: -; v_call: TRBV7-2; cdr3_aa: CASSLVFWASNRNTGELFF
cdr3_length: 13; j_call: TRBJ2-7; clone_size: many; v_call: TRBV7-2; cdr3_aa: CASSSRSSYEQYF